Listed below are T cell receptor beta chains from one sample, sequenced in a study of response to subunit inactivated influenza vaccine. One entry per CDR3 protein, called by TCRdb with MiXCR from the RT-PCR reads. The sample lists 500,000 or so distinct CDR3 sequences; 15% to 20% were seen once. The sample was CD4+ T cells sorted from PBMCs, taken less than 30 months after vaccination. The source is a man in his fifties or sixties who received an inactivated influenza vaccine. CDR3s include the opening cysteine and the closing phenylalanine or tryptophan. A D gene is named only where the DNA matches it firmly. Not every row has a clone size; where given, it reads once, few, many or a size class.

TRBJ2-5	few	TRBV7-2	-	CASSLPGSETQYF	TGTGCCAGCAGCTTGCCGGGTTCGGAGACCCAGTACTTC
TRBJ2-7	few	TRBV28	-	CASSPGVEQYF	TGTGCCAGCAGTCCCGGCGTTGAGCAGTACTTC
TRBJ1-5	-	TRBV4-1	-	CASSQGTNLYSNQPQHF	TGCGCCAGCAGCCAAGGCACGAACCTATATAGCAATCAGCCCCAGCATTTT
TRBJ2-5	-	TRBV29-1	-	CSAADPGETQYF	TGCAGTGCTGCAGACCCCGGGGAGACCCAGTACTTC
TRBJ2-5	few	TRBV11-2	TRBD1	CASSHQGVEETQYF	TGTGCCAGCAGCCACCAGGGGGTGGAGGAGACCCAGTACTTC
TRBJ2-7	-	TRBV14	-	CASSQPGPASSYEQYF	TGTGCCAGCAGCCAACCCGGGCCAGCTAGCTCCTACGAGCAGTACTTC
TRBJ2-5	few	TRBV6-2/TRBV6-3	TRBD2	CASRTSGGAVKTQYF	TGTGCCAGCAGGACTAGCGGGGGGGCCGTGAAGACCCAGTACTTC
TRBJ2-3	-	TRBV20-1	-	CSARDKGNTDTQYF	TGCAGTGCTAGAGATAAGGGGAATACAGATACGCAGTATTTT
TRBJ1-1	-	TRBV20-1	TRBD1	CSARVRGVDTEAFF	TGCAGTGCTAGAGTCAGGGGGGTGGACACTGAAGCTTTCTTT
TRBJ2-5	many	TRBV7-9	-	CASSTGSGETQYF	TGTGCCAGCAGCACGGGGTCGGGAGAGACCCAGTACTTC
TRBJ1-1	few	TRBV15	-	CATSSDRFLFF	TGTGCCACCAGCAGCGACAGGTTTCTCTTCTTT
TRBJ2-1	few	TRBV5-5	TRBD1	CASSLRRGQGENEQFF	TGTGCCAGCAGCTTGCGTCGGGGACAGGGGGAAAATGAGCAGTTCTTC
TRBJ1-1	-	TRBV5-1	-	CASSHGARNTEAFF	TGCGCCAGCAGCCACGGGGCCAGAAACACTGAAGCTTTCTTT
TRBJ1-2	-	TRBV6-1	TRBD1	CASAGTATSLYGYTF	TGTGCCAGCGCAGGGACAGCCACATCTCTCTATGGCTACACCTTC
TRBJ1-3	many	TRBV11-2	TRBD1	CASSPPGGGLTGNTIYF	TGTGCCAGCAGCCCACCGGGAGGGGGCTTAACTGGAAACACCATATATTTT
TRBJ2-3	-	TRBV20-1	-	CSAVHGRASTDTQYF	TGCAGTGCAGTACATGGAAGGGCTAGCACAGATACGCAGTATTTT
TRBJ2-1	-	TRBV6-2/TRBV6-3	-	CASSHRGRRTYNEQFF	TGTGCCAGCAGCCATCGGGGGCGCAGGACCTACAATGAGCAGTTCTTC
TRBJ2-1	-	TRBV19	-	CASTPRGDNEQFF	TGTGCCAGTACCCCCAGGGGAGACAATGAGCAGTTCTTC
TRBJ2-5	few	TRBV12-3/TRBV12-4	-	CASTPGGPGPQYF	TGTGCCAGCACCCCGGGGGGCCCAGGCCCCCAGTACTTC
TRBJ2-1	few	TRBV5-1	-	CASSSGPRSSYNEQFF	TGCGCCAGCAGCTCAGGACCGAGGAGCTCCTACAATGAGCAGTTCTTC
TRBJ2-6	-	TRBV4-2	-	CASSQVGNSGANVLTF	TGTGCCAGCAGCCAAGTGGGAAACTCTGGGGCCAACGTCCTGACTTTC
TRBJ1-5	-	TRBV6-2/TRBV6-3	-	CASRMELGRRPQHF	TGTGCCAGCAGGATGGAGTTGGGGCGGCGGCCCCAGCATTTT
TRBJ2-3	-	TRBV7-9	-	CASSSVGPDTQYF	TGTGCCAGCAGCTCCGTAGGCCCAGATACGCAGTATTTT
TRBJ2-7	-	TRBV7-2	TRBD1	CASSLAQQGKEQYF	TGTGCCAGCAGCTTGGCCCAACAGGGGAAGGAGCAGTACTTC
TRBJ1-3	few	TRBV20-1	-	CSARPSRSGTTSGNTIYF	TGCAGTGCTAGACCATCGAGGTCCGGTACCACCTCTGGAAACACCATATATTTT
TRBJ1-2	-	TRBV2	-	CASSQDRYGYTF	TGTGCCAGCAGCCAGGACAGATATGGCTACACCTTC